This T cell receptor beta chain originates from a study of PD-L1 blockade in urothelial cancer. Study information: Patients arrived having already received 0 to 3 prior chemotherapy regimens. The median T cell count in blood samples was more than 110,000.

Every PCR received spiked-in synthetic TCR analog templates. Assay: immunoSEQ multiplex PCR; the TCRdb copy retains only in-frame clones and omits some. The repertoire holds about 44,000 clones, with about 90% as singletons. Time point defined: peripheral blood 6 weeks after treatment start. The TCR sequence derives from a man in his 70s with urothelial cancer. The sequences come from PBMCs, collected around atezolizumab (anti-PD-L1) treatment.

The CDR3 spells CASSLNTQGSGQETQYF. CDR3 DNA: TGTGCCAGCAGCTTGAATACACAGGGATCCGGCCAAGAGACCCAGTACTTC. The chain uses TRBV11-2 and TRBJ2-5; D is possibly TRBD1 (6 bases). The CDR3 length is 17 residues. Germline V gene lookup returns CDR1 SGHAT and CDR2 FQNNGV. The V gene lost 3 bases and the J gene lost 1 base, with 18 bases spanning the gap.